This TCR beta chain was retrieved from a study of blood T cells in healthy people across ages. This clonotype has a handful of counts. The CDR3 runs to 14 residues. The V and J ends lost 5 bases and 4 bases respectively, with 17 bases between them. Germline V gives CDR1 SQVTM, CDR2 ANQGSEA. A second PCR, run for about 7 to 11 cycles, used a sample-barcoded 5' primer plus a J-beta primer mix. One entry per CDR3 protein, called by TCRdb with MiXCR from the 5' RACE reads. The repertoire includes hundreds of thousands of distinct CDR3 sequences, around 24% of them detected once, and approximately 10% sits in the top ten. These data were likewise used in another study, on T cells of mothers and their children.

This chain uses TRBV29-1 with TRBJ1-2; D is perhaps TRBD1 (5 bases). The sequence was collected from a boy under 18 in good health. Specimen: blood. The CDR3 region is CSVNGQGPGYGYTF. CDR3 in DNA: TGCAGCGTTAACGGTCAGGGCCCCGGCTATGGCTACACCTTC.